Listed below are T cell receptor beta chains from one sample, sequenced in a study of blood T cell repertoires in COVID-19. Clones were read by immunoSEQ multiplex PCR, and TCRdb kept only the in-frame ones, dropping some. There are over 130,000 clones in the sample; over 80% occur only once, and around 10% lies in the top ten. Sequenced material: peripheral blood. The origin of the receptors is a woman aged 80 or over with acute or convalescent COVID-19. Each CDR3 is given with its conserved first and last residue. A D gene is named only where the DNA matches it firmly. Clone size, where shown, is once, few, many, or a class for clones that have expanded.

clone size	V gene	D gene	J gene	CDR3 protein	CDR3 DNA
NA	TRBV5-1	TRBD1	TRBJ2-2	CASSLGRRGPTGELFF	TGCGCCAGCAGCTTGGGGCGCAGGGGGCCCACCGGGGAGCTGTTTTTT
NA	TRBV15	TRBD2	TRBJ2-5	CATSRGGAGGETQYF	TGTGCCACCAGCAGAGGAGGGGCGGGAGGAGAGACCCAGTACTTC
NA	TRBV4-1	TRBD1	TRBJ1-3	CASSQDGTGSGNTIYF	TGCGCCAGCAGCCAAGACGGGACAGGCTCTGGAAACACCATATATTTT
NA	TRBV7-9	TRBD1	TRBJ1-4	CASSWGQSNLGKLFF	TGTGCCAGCAGCTGGGGACAGTCCAATTTGGGAAAACTGTTTTTT
NA	TRBV4-2	NA	TRBJ1-2	CASSQELNYGYTF	TGTGCCAGCAGCCAAGAACTGAACTATGGCTACACCTTC
NA	TRBV7-9	NA	TRBJ1-4	CASSYRTDNEKLFF	TGTGCCAGCAGCTACCGGACAGATAATGAAAAACTGTTTTTT
NA	TRBV6-5	TRBD1	TRBJ1-1	CASSLGTGESTEAFF	TGTGCCAGCAGTCTCGGGACAGGCGAGTCCACTGAAGCTTTCTTT
NA	TRBV29-1	NA	TRBJ2-7	CSVEGNTYEQYF	TGCAGCGTTGAAGGTAATACCTACGAGCAGTACTTC
NA	TRBV7-8	TRBD1	TRBJ2-7	CASSPTGQSYEQYF	TGTGCCAGCAGCCCGACAGGGCAATCCTACGAGCAGTACTTC
NA	TRBV19	NA	TRBJ2-6	CASTDSSGANVLTF	TGTGCCAGTACTGACAGCTCTGGAGCCAACGTCCTGACTTTC
NA	TRBV6-1	NA	TRBJ2-7	CASSENLDEQYF	TGTGCCAGCAGTGAAAATCTAGACGAGCAGTACTTC
NA	TRBV7-3	TRBD1	TRBJ1-3	CASSLPGQGSGNTIYF	TGTGCCAGCAGCTTACCGGGACAGGGTTCTGGAAACACCATATATTTT
NA	TRBV9	TRBD1	TRBJ1-2	CASSARDSNYGYTF	TGTGCCAGCAGCGCCCGGGACAGTAACTATGGCTACACCTTC
NA	TRBV5-4	NA	TRBJ1-5	CASSLIPGQPQHF	TGTGCCAGCAGCTTGATCCCGGGGCAGCCCCAGCATTTT
few	TRBV30	NA	TRBJ1-5	CAWSVSGNQPQHF	TGTGCCTGGAGTGTAAGCGGGAATCAGCCCCAGCATTTT
once	TRBV2	NA	TRBJ1-1	CASILQGPDTEAFF	TGTGCCAGCATTCTACAGGGTCCGGACACTGAAGCTTTCTTT
once	TRBV7-9	NA	TRBJ2-1	CASSFSKVPGEAYNEQFF	TGTGCCAGCAGCTTTTCGAAGGTTCCGGGGGAAGCCTACAATGAGCAGTTCTTC
NA	TRBV6-5	NA	TRBJ1-2	CASSYGQGLYGYTF	TGTGCCAGCAGTTACGGGCAGGGCCTCTATGGCTACACCTTC
NA	TRBV27	NA	TRBJ2-2	CASGQFANTGELFF	TGTGCCAGCGGACAGTTCGCGAACACCGGGGAGCTGTTTTTT
NA	TRBV9	TRBD2	TRBJ2-6	CASSPTLTSGGAGANVLTF	TGTGCCAGCAGCCCTACCCTTACTAGCGGGGGGGCTGGGGCCAACGTCCTGACTTTC
NA	TRBV3-1/TRBV3-2	TRBD1	TRBJ2-3	CASSLDRRTDTQYF	TGTGCCAGCAGCCTGGACAGGAGAACAGATACGCAGTATTTT
NA	TRBV30	NA	TRBJ1-6	CAFNTGSSYNSPLHF	TGTGCCTTCAACACGGGGAGCTCCTATAATTCACCCCTCCACTTT
NA	TRBV6-2/TRBV6-3	TRBD1	TRBJ2-1	CASSPRGNPRKEQFF	TGTGCCAGCAGTCCCAGGGGGAACCCCCGAAAGGAGCAGTTCTTC
once	TRBV9	TRBD2	TRBJ2-2	CASSGTSGGGTGELFF	TGTGCCAGCAGCGGAACTAGCGGGGGGGGCACCGGGGAGCTGTTTTTT
NA	TRBV19	TRBD1	TRBJ2-3	CASSSLSAGGMGTQYF	TGTGCCAGTAGTAGTCTTTCGGCAGGGGGCATGGGTACGCAGTATTTT
NA	TRBV6-5	TRBD2	TRBJ2-1	CASSPGTSNYNEQFF	TGTGCCAGCAGCCCAGGGACTAGCAACTACAATGAGCAGTTCTTC
NA	TRBV2	NA	TRBJ1-3	CASSTLSASSGNTIYF	TGTGCCAGCAGTACCCTATCCGCGAGCTCTGGAAACACCATATATTTT
NA	TRBV5-1	NA	TRBJ2-1	CASTKWGPKSDNEQFF	TGCGCCAGCACCAAGTGGGGGCCTAAATCAGACAATGAGCAGTTCTTC
NA	TRBV14	NA	TRBJ1-1	CASSQDWRSEAFF	TGTGCCAGCAGCCAAGATTGGCGGAGTGAAGCTTTCTTT
NA	TRBV7-9	TRBD1	TRBJ2-1	CASSVGTGRYNEQFF	TGTGCCAGCAGCGTGGGGACAGGGCGCTACAATGAGCAGTTCTTC
NA	TRBV19	NA	TRBJ2-5	CASSKTAGARRETQYF	TGTGCCAGTAGTAAAACCGCGGGGGCCCGGAGGGAGACCCAGTACTTC
NA	TRBV5-1	TRBD1	TRBJ1-1	CASSLENRGVNTEAFF	TGCGCCAGCAGCTTAGAGAACAGGGGGGTAAACACTGAAGCTTTCTTT
NA	TRBV5-1	NA	TRBJ1-1	CASSQSLGFMNTEAFF	TGCGCCAGCAGCCAATCCCTCGGGTTCATGAACACTGAAGCTTTCTTT
NA	TRBV6-5	TRBD1	TRBJ2-7	CASGRDRVYEQYF	TGTGCCAGCGGTCGGGACAGGGTCTACGAGCAGTACTTC
NA	TRBV6-2/TRBV6-3	NA	TRBJ2-1	CASSFAGGTSYNEQFF	TGTGCCAGCAGTTTCGCCGGCGGTACCTCCTACAATGAGCAGTTCTTC
NA	TRBV13	TRBD1	TRBJ2-7	CASSFGQGVSYEQYF	TGTGCCAGCAGCTTCGGACAGGGGGTTTCCTACGAGCAGTACTTC
NA	TRBV30	TRBD1	TRBJ2-7	CAWSRGGTGGSYEQYF	TGTGCCTGGAGTCGAGGGGGGACAGGGGGCTCCTACGAGCAGTACTTC
NA	TRBV19	TRBD1	TRBJ1-2	CASSFGWTGNGYTF	TGTGCCAGTAGTTTCGGTTGGACAGGGAATGGCTACACCTTC
few	TRBV19	TRBD2	TRBJ2-7	CASSSRLAGAIYEQYF	TGTGCCAGTAGCTCTCGACTAGCGGGGGCTATTTACGAGCAGTACTTC
NA	TRBV18	NA	TRBJ1-1	CASSPTDQNTEAFF	TGTGCCAGCTCACCCACAGACCAGAACACTGAAGCTTTCTTT
NA	TRBV19	TRBD2	TRBJ2-2	CASSISPGRRGANTGELFF	TGTGCCAGTAGTATTTCACCCGGCAGACGGGGGGCGAACACCGGGGAGCTGTTTTTT
NA	TRBV24-1	NA	TRBJ2-5	CATSDPRREETQYF	TGTGCCACCAGTGATCCACGACGGGAAGAGACCCAGTACTTC
NA	TRBV30	TRBD1	TRBJ1-1	CAWSRTGMNTEAFF	TGTGCCTGGAGTAGGACAGGGATGAACACTGAAGCTTTCTTT
NA	TRBV6-5	NA	TRBJ1-4	CASSLSWENRGLFF	TGTGCCAGCAGCCTATCATGGGAGAATAGAGGACTGTTTTTT
NA	TRBV2	NA	TRBJ2-7	CASSETGGLRGEQYF	TGTGCCAGCAGTGAAACGGGTGGACTAAGGGGAGAGCAGTACTTC
once	TRBV5-8	NA	TRBJ1-2	CASSSPGLRVYGYTF	TGTGCCAGCAGCAGTCCAGGGTTAAGAGTCTATGGCTACACCTTC
NA	TRBV19	TRBD1	TRBJ1-4	CASSIGQGATNEKLFF	TGTGCCAGTAGTATCGGCCAGGGGGCAACTAATGAAAAACTGTTTTTT
NA	TRBV24-1	NA	TRBJ2-1	CATSEAGFPNEQFF	TGTGCCACCAGTGAGGCAGGGTTCCCCAATGAGCAGTTCTTC
once	TRBV2	TRBD1	TRBJ1-1	CASSRDRTNTEAFF	TGTGCCAGCAGTCGGGACAGGACGAACACTGAAGCTTTCTTT
NA	TRBV7-9	NA	TRBJ2-3	CASSRLLGGAADTQYF	TGTGCCAGCAGCCGTCTCCTAGGGGGGGCAGCGGATACGCAGTATTTT